This T cell receptor (beta chain) originates from a study of T-cell memory formation after mild COVID-19. Study context: Across donors, TCR clusters were largely donor specific. The study's findings and limits: Mainly in CM and EM were contracting CD4+ clones; CD8+ were in EMRA. That cross-reactive memory joined was suggested by some responding clones appearing in pre-infection memory. A balance of CD4 and CD8 characterized clones contracting day 15 to 85, whereas later expanders leaned CD4+.

Each CDR3 protein gets one entry after TCRdb re-called the 5' RACE reads with MiXCR. The sample carries over 350,000 distinct CDR3 sequences, roughly 15% recorded once. CDR3 length: 17 amino acids. V was clipped by 5 bases and J by 7 bases; unmatched bases: 19. Germline CDR1 reads SEHNR; CDR2 reads FQNEAQ (reference sequence). This clonotype was detected only a few times. Its antigen is currently unknown. This receptor was obtained from a man in his late teens or twenties who had mild COVID-19 (a few samples of this study predate the infection). Cell type and time point are not known. The sample was PBMCs or a T cell subset sorted from them (not recorded which). The chain recombines TRBV7-9 with TRBJ2-5; 7 bases fit TRBD2. The CDR3 loop reads CASSPLGGTDGWATQYF. The CDR3 DNA reads as TGTGCCAGCAGCCCCTTGGGGGGGACGGACGGTTGGGCGACCCAGTACTTC.